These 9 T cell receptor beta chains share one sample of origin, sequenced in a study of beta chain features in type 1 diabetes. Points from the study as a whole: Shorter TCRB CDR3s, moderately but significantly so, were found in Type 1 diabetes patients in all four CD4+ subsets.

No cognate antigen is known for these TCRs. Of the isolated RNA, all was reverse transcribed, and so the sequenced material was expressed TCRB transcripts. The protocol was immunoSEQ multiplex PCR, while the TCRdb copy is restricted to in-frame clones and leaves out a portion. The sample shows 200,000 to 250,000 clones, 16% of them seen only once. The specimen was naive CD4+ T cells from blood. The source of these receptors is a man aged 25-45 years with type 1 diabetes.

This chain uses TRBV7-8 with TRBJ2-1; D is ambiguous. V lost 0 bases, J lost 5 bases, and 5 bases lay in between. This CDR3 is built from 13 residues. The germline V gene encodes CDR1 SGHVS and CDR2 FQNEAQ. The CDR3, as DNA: TGTGCCAGCAGCTTAGCGTCCAACAATGAGCAGTTCTTC. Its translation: CASSLASNNEQFF.

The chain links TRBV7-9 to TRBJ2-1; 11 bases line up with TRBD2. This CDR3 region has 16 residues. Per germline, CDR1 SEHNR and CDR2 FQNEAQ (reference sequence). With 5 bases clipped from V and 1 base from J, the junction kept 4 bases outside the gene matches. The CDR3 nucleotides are TGTGCCAGCAGCGAACTAGCGGGAGTTTCCTACAATGAGCAGTTCTTC. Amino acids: CASSELAGVSYNEQFF.

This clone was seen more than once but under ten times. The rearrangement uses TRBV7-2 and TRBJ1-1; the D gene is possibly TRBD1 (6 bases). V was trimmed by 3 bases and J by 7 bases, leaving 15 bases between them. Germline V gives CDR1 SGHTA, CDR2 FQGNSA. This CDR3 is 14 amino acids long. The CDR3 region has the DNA TGTGCCAGCAGCTTGGCTCCGAGGACAGATGAAGCTTTCTTT. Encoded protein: CASSLAPRTDEAFF.

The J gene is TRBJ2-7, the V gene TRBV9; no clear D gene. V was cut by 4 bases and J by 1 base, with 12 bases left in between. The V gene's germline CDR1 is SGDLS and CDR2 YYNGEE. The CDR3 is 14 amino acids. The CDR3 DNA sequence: TGTGCCAGCAGCCCTCGGACGGAGTCCTACGAGCAGTACTTC. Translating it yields CASSPRTESYEQYF.

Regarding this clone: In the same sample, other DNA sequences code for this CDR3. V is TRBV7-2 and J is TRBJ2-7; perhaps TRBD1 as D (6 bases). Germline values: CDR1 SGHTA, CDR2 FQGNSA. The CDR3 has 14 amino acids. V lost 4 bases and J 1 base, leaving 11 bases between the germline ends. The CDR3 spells CASSYREGSYEQYF. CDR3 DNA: TGTGCCAGCAGCTACAGGGAAGGGTCCTACGAGCAGTACTTC.

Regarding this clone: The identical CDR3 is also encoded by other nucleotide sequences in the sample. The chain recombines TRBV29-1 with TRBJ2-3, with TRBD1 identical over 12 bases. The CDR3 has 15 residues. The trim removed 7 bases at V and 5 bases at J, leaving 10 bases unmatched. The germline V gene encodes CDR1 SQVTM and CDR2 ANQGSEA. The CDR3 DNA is TGCAGCGCTCGGGGACAGGGGGCGCCGGGAGATACGCAGTATTTT. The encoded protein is CSARGQGAPGDTQYF.

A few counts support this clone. The CDR3 DNA sequence: TGCAGCGTTGAAGATCGGCTAGCGGGAGGCACCGGGGAGCTGTTTTTT. It is translated as CSVEDRLAGGTGELFF. The J gene is TRBJ2-2, the V gene TRBV29-1; 11 bases match TRBD2. The CDR3 sequence is 16 residues long. Germline V gives CDR1 SQVTM, CDR2 ANQGSEA. The trim removed 0 bases at V and 4 bases at J, leaving 4 bases unmatched.

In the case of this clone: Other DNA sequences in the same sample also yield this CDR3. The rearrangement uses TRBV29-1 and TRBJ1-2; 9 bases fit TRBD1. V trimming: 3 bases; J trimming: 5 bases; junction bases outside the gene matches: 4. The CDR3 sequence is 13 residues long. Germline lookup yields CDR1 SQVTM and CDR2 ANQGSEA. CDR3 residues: CSVEGTGNYGYTF. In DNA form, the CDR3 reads TGCAGCGTTGAGGGGACAGGGAATTATGGCTACACCTTC.

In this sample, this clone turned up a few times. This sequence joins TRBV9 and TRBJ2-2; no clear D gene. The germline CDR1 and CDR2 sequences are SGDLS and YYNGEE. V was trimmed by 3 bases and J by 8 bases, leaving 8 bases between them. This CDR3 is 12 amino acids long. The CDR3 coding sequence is TGTGCCAGCAGCGCGGACGCGGGGGAGCTGTTTTTT. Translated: CASSADAGELFF.